This T cell receptor (beta chain) stems from a study of OX40 agonist ivuxolimab in advanced cancers. Looking at the study overall: Dose-escalation patients were diagnosed with hepatocellular carcinoma, melanoma, renal cell cancer or head and neck cancer. Patients with prior anti-PD-1, anti-PD-L1 or anti-CTLA-4 therapy were eligible; 40% to 45% had some.

General study points: Which antigen the expanded peripheral T cells recognized is unknown. Average numbers of expanded clones were greater in CD8+ T cells than in CD4+.

V gave up 2 bases and J gave up 1 base, with 9 bases separating them. Germline V CDR1 and CDR2: MGHRA, YSYEKL. The CDR3 has 15 residues. For this clone: Its specificity is not known.

Measured with immunoSEQ multiplex PCR; TCRdb has only the in-frame clones, and not every one. Of tens of thousands of clones in the sample, 75% to 85% were seen once. This sample comprised CD4+ or CD8+ T cells sorted from blood, obtained in a trial of the OX40 agonist ivuxolimab. This chain joins TRBV4-1 and TRBJ1-3; tentative D call: TRBD1 (5 bases). The origin of this receptor is an adult with an advanced solid tumor such as melanoma, head and neck, liver or kidney cancer. The CDR3 reads CASSQFGGSGNTIYF. CDR3 nucleotides: TGCGCCAGCAGCCAATTCGGGGGGTCTGGAAACACCATATATTTT.